Following are 5 T cell receptor beta chains from one sample sequenced in a study of blood T cell repertoires in COVID-19. Sequenced by immunoSEQ multiplex PCR; TCRdb stores in-frame clones only, minus some. The table includes 280,000 or so clones, approximately 90% detected once. Material: peripheral blood. These receptors came from a woman in her twenties or thirties who had recovered from COVID-19.

The chain uses TRBV7-2 and TRBJ2-1; TRBD2 matches 11 bases. This CDR3 region has 16 residues. The germline CDR1 and CDR2 sequences are SGHTA and FQGNSA. Trimming took 8 bases from V and 8 from J; bases not matched to a gene: 14. CDR3 region: CASCPSGGLGVDEQFF. Written as DNA, the CDR3 is TGTGCCAGCTGCCCTAGCGGGGGGCTCGGTGTGGATGAGCAGTTCTTC.

The CDR3 protein is CASSLSGGGYNEQFF. The DNA for the CDR3 is TGTGCCAGCAGCTTGTCCGGGGGAGGGTACAATGAGCAGTTCTTC. This chain uses TRBV5-4 with TRBJ2-1; 7 nucleotides match TRBD2. V lost 1 base and J lost 4; bases outside the gene matches: 5. The germline V gene encodes CDR1 SGHNT and CDR2 YYREEE (reference sequence). This CDR3 contains 15 residues. The variable domain in full, with the rest retrieved from reference TRBV5-4 and TRBJ2-1, is ETGVTQSPTHLIKTRGQQVTLRCSSQSGHNTVSWYQQALGQGPQFIFQYYREEENGRGNFPPRFSGLQFPNYSSELNVNALELDDSALYLCASSLSGGGYNEQFFGPGTRLTVL.

V usage is TRBV7-9 and J usage is TRBJ1-1, with 8 bases matching TRBD1. CDR1 is SEHNR and CDR2 is FQNEAQ in the germline V gene (reference sequence). V lost 3 bases and J lost 3; bases outside the gene matches: 0. This CDR3 spans 13 amino acids. The CDR3 spells CASSLTGDTEAFF. The CDR3 DNA reads TGTGCCAGCAGCTTGACAGGGGACACTGAAGCTTTCTTT.

The chain combines TRBV6-5 with TRBJ2-7; 10 nucleotides align to TRBD1. CDR1 is MNHEY and CDR2 is SVGAGI in the germline V gene. The CDR3 sequence is 14 residues long. The V and J ends lost 5 bases and 6 bases, in that order; junction bases with no gene match: 7. The CDR3 DNA sequence: TGTGCCAGCAGTCCTGGACAGGGGGTCGCCGAGCAGTACTTC. As protein: CASSPGQGVAEQYF.

This clone was counted only a few times. The chain combines TRBV19 with TRBJ1-4; TRBD1 is a possible D gene (5 bases). The ends were cut back, 3 bases at V and 2 bases at J, with 13 bases in the middle. Looked up from germline, CDR1 is LNHDA and CDR2 is SQIVND (reference sequence). CDR3 size: 16 residues. CDR3 bases: TGTGCCAGTAGTATGACTAGGGACGGTACTAATGAAAAACTGTTTTTT. It encodes CASSMTRDGTNEKLFF.